Shown below are 11 T cell receptor beta chains from a single sample sequenced in a study of blood T cell repertoires in COVID-19. Libraries were prepared by immunoSEQ multiplex PCR; TCRdb keeps only in-frame clonotypes and omits some of them. The sample includes under 350,000 clones, around 84% seen only once; the top ten take 3.5% to 5%. The sequencing sample was made of PBMCs or T cells enriched from blood (not recorded which). The receptors come from a man between 25 and 39 years old who had recovered from COVID-19.

V gene TRBV28 combines with J gene TRBJ1-2; D may be TRBD1 (5 bases). CDR3 length equals 14 residues. Trimming took off 1 base at V and 6 bases at J, with 12 bases between the two ends. The V gene's germline CDR1 is MDHEN and CDR2 SYDVKM. The CDR3 DNA reads TGTGCCAGCAGTTTATTGGAGGGGATCGATGGCTACACCTTC. As protein: CASSLLEGIDGYTF.

This sequence joins TRBV28 and TRBJ2-1, with D possibly TRBD2 on 5 matching bases. V gave up 6 bases and J gave up 5 bases, with 17 bases separating them. Germline loops: CDR1 MDHEN, CDR2 SYDVKM. This CDR3 has 15 amino acids. This CDR3 is CASSRAPGSHNEQFF. Written as DNA, the CDR3 is TGTGCCAGCAGCCGGGCGCCTGGGAGCCACAATGAGCAGTTCTTC.

This clone was recorded once. CDR3 in amino acids: CASSLGGTRGYNEQFF. The CDR3 DNA follows: TGTGCCAGCAGCTTAGGGGGGACTAGGGGTTACAATGAGCAGTTCTTC. V gene TRBV11-2 combines with J gene TRBJ2-1; 8 bases line up with TRBD2. Trimming cost V 1 base and J 4 bases; bases outside gene matches: 6. The CDR3 extends over 16 amino acids. The germline CDR1 and CDR2 sequences are SGHAT and FQNNGV.

V gene TRBV2 combines with J gene TRBJ1-3; tentatively, D is TRBD1 (6 bases). Deletions cut 3 bases from V and 4 bases from J, with 10 bases between. CDR1 and CDR2 from the germline V gene are SNHLY and FYNNEI. The length of the CDR3 is 14 residues. The CDR3, as DNA: TGTGCCAGCAGTGACACAGGGACCGGAAACACCATATATTTT. This encodes CASSDTGTGNTIYF.

The rearrangement uses TRBV6-4 and TRBJ1-1; the D gene is possibly TRBD1 (5 bases). V was shortened by 0 bases and J by 0 bases, with 11 bases between the two germline ends. The germline CDR1 and CDR2 sequences are MRHNA and SNTAGT. CDR3 length equals 16 residues. The CDR3 DNA reads TGTGCCAGCAGTGACTCGGACACCCTTTTGAACACTGAAGCTTTCTTT. Its translation: CASSDSDTLLNTEAFF.

This clone appeared once. This chain links TRBV6-1 with TRBJ1-4, with D possibly TRBD1 on 6 matching bases. Between the trimmed V and J ends, which lost 4 bases and 7 bases, there was a span of 19 bases. The CDR3 contains 16 residues. Germline V gene sequence: CDR1 MNHNS, CDR2 SASEGT. The CDR3 DNA sequence: TGTGCCAGCAGTGCTAATTGGGGGGGCGAGGGTGAAAAACTGTTTTTT. Its translation is CASSANWGGEGEKLFF.

This clone has a single count. V gene TRBV29-1 combines with J gene TRBJ2-7, with D possibly matching TRBD1 (5 bases). Germline V gene data show CDR1 as SQVTM and CDR2 as ANQGSEA. The CDR3 loop spans 14 amino acids. V was trimmed by 4 bases and J by 0 bases, leaving 13 bases between them. CDR3 region: CSVAGIWSSYEQYF. CDR3 coding DNA: TGCAGCGTTGCAGGGATTTGGAGCTCCTACGAGCAGTACTTC.

This rearrangement joins TRBV5-1 to TRBJ2-5; 9 bases match TRBD2. This CDR3 is built from 15 residues. J lost 5 bases, V lost 1 base, and 6 bases had no gene match. In germline, CDR1 is SGHRS, CDR2 YFSETQ. The CDR3 protein is CASSLQAGGHETQYF. CDR3 bases: TGCGCCAGCAGCTTGCAGGCGGGGGGGCACGAGACCCAGTACTTC.

This clone is a singleton in its sample. The genes are TRBV4-1 and TRBJ2-3; 9 bases fit TRBD2. After removal of 0 bases from V and 5 bases from J, the junction contained 15 bases not matched to a gene. Germline-derived CDR1 and CDR2 are MGHRA and YSYEKL. This CDR3 has 19 residues. Here the CDR3 DNA reads TGCGCCAGCAGCCAAGAGGGGGCCGGTAGCGGGAGTCGTGGAGATACGCAGTATTTT. It yields the protein CASSQEGAGSGSRGDTQYF.

On this clone itself: An end of the junction does not agree with germline; a read error may underlie this. The V and J genes are TRBV11-1 and TRBJ1-2, with 7 bases lining up with TRBD1. The CDR3 spans 15 residues. CDR1 is SGHAT and CDR2 is FQDESV in the germline V gene (reference sequence). The CDR3 nucleotides are TGTGCCAGCAGCCTAGCGGGACAGAATTCAGATGGCTACACCTTC. Amino acid sequence: CASSLAGQNSDGYTF. Supplemented by reference TRBV11-1 and TRBJ1-2, the full variable domain reads EAEVAQSPRYKITEKSQAVAFWCDPISGHATLYWYRQILGQGPELLVQFQDESVVDDSQLPKDRFSAERLKGVDSTLKIQPAELGDSAMYLCASSLAGQNSDGYTFGSGTRLTVV.

This clone came up once. The chain has TRBV5-4 and TRBJ1-1; 8 bases line up with TRBD1. Germline trimming cut 6 bases from V and 1 base from J; bases unmatched to any gene: 5. Germline V CDR1 and CDR2: SGHNT, YYREEE (reference sequence). CDR3 length: 14 residues. The CDR3 DNA reads TGTGCCAGCAACGGACAGGGCGGGAACACTGAAGCTTTCTTT. Amino acid sequence: CASNGQGGNTEAFF.